This T cell receptor (beta chain) was found in a study of shared clonotypes between healthy human individuals. General observations from the study: Only blood was sampled; tissue repertoires likely differ. Sequencing of the sorted subsets was shown by rarefaction to be incomplete despite large depth.

Notes on this clone: What it binds is not known.

V shed 8 bases, J shed 5 bases, and the junction held 15 bases outside the gene matches. Germline values: CDR1 SQVTM, CDR2 ANQGSEA. There are 15 residues in the CDR3. It was at deep level that the assay was run. TCRdb keeps only in-frame clones here, not all; method: immunoSEQ multiplex PCR. The table includes 2 million to 2.5 million clones, approximately 96% detected once. This clonotype was obtained from a man aged 18-30 years in good health. The gene calls are TRBV29-1 and TRBJ2-5; 9 nucleotides line up with TRBD2. The sequencing input was naive CD4+ T cells sorted from blood. The subset was: CD45RA+ positively selected. CDR3 DNA sequence: TGCAGCCCCGCACAGGGTAGCGGGAGATGGGAGACCCAGTACTTC. It specifies CSPAQGSGRWETQYF. Variable domain in full (rest from reference TRBV29-1 and TRBJ2-5): SAVISQKPSRDICQRGTSLTIQCQVDSQVTMMFWYRQQPGQSLTLIATANQGSEATYESGFVIDKFPISRPNLTFSTLTVSNMSPEDSSIYLCSPAQGSGRWETQYFGPGTRLLVL.